This T cell receptor beta chain was found in a study of technical replicates of blood from a handful of donors. Some clones are missing from TCRdb's copy, which holds only in-frame ones; the method was immunoSEQ multiplex PCR. The sample has about 78,000 clones, around 92% seen once. The CDR3 contains 15 residues. Trimming left V 0 bases short and J 2 bases short, with 11 bases between. Germline CDR1 MNHEY, CDR2 SVGAGI. V usage is TRBV6-5 and J usage is TRBJ2-7; the D is unclear. The TCR was taken from a human donor in good health. Sequenced sample: T cells isolated from PBMCs. CDR3 nucleotide sequence: TGTGCCAGCAGTTACTCGTTAGTTCATCCCTACGAGCAGTACTTC. Residues: CASSYSLVHPYEQYF.